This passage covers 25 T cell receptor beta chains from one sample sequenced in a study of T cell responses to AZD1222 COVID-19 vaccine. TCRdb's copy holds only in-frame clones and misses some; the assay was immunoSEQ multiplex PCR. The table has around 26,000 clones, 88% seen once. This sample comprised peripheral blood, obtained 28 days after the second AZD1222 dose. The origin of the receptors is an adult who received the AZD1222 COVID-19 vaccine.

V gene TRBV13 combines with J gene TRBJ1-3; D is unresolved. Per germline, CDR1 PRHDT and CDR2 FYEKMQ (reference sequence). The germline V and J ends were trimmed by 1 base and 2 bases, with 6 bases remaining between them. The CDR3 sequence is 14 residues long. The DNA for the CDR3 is TGTGCCAGCAGCTTAGCAGGTGCTGGAAACACCATATATTTT. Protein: CASSLAGAGNTIYF.

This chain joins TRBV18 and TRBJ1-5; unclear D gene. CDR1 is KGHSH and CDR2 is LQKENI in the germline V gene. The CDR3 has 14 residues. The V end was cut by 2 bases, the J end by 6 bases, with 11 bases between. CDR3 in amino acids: CASSPIAGGQPQHF. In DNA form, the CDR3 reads TGTGCCAGCTCACCAATAGCAGGAGGTCAGCCCCAGCATTTT.

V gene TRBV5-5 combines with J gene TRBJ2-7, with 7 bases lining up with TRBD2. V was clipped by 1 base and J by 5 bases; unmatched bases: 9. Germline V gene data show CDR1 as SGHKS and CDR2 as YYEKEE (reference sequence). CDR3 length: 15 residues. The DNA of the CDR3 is TGTGCCAGCAGCTTGTTGGATGGTCGGGGGGACGAGCAGTACTTC. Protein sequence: CASSLLDGRGDEQYF.

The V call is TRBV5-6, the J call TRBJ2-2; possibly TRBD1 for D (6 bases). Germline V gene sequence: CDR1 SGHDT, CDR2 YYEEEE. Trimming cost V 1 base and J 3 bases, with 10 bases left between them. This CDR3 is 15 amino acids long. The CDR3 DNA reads TGTGCCAGCAGCTTGTGGGGGCCCTACACCGGGGAGCTGTTTTTT. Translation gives CASSLWGPYTGELFF.

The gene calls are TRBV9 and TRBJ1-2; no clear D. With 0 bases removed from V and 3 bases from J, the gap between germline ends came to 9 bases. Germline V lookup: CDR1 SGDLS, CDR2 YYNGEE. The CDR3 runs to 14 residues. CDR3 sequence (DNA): TGTGCCAGCAGCGTAGAGGCACCTTACTATGGCTACACCTTC. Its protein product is CASSVEAPYYGYTF.

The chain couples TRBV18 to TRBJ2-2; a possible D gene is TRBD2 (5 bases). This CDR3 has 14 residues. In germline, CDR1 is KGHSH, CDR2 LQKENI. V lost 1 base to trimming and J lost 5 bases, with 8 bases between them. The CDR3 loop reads CASSPRTGTGELFF. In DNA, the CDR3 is TGTGCCAGCTCACCACGGACTGGGACCGGGGAGCTGTTTTTT.

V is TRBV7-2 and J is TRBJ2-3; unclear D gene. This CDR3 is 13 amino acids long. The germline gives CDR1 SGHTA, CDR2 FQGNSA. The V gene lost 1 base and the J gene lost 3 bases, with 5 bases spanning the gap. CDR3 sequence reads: CASSLGPTDTQYF. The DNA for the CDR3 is TGTGCCAGCAGCTTAGGCCCTACAGATACGCAGTATTTT.

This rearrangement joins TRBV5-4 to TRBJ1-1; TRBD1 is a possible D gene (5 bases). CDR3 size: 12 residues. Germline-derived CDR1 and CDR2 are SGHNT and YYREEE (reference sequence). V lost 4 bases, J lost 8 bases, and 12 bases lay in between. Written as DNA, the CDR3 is TGTGCCAGCAGCCCCCGAACAGGAGAAGCTTTCTTT. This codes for CASSPRTGEAFF. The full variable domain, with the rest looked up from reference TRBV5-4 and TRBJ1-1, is ETGVTQSPTHLIKTRGQQVTLRCSSQSGHNTVSWYQQALGQGPQFIFQYYREEENGRGNFPPRFSGLQFPNYSSELNVNALELDDSALYLCASSPRTGEAFFGQGTRLTVV.

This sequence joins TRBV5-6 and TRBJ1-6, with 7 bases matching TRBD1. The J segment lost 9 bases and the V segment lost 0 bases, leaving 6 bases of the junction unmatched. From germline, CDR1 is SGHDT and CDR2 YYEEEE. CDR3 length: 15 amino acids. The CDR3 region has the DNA TGTGCCAGCAGCTTGGGACAGGGCGTTTCTTCACCCCTCCACTTT. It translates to CASSLGQGVSSPLHF. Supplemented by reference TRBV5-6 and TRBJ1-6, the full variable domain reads DAGVTQSPTHLIKTRGQQVTLRCSPKSGHDTVSWYQQALGQGPQFIFQYYEEEERQRGNFPDRFSGHQFPNYSSELNVNALLLGDSALYLCASSLGQGVSSPLHFGNGTRLTVT.

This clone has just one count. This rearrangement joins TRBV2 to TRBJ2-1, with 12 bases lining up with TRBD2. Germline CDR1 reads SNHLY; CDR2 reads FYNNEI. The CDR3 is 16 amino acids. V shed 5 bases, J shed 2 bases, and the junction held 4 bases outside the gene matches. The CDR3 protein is CASSFLAGGPYNEQFF. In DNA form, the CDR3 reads TGTGCCAGCAGTTTCCTAGCGGGGGGGCCCTACAATGAGCAGTTCTTC.

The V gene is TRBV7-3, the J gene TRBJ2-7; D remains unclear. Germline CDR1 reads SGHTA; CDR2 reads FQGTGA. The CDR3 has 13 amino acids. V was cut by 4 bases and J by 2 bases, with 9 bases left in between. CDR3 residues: CASSSTYPYEQYF. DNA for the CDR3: TGTGCCAGCAGCTCCACGTACCCCTACGAGCAGTACTTC.

Here the CDR3 reads CASTDRIQETQYF. The CDR3 region has the DNA TGTGCCAGTACAGATCGGATCCAAGAGACCCAGTACTTC. The rearrangement uses TRBV19 and TRBJ2-5, with D uncertain. The CDR3 loop spans 13 amino acids. Per germline, CDR1 LNHDA and CDR2 SQIVND (reference sequence). Trimming shortened V by 7 bases and J by 1 base, and 10 bases separated the two germline ends. The full variable domain, its missing parts supplied by reference TRBV19 and TRBJ2-5, is DGGITQSPKYLFRKEGQNVTLSCEQNLNHDAMYWYRQDPGQGLRLIYYSQIVNDFQKGDIAEGYSVSREKKESFPLTVTSAQKNPTAFYLCASTDRIQETQYFGPGTRLLVL.

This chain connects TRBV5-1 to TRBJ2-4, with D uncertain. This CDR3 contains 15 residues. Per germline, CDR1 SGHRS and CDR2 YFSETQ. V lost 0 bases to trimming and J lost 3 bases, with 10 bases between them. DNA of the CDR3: TGCGCCAGCAGCTTGGCCGTAGACGTCAAAAACATTCAGTACTTC. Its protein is CASSLAVDVKNIQYF. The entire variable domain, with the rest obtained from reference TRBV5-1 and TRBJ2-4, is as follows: KAGVTQTPRYLIKTRGQQVTLSCSPISGHRSVSWYQQTPGQGLQFLFEYFSETQRNKGNFPGRFSGRQFSNSRSEMNVSTLELGDSALYLCASSLAVDVKNIQYFGAGTRLSVL.

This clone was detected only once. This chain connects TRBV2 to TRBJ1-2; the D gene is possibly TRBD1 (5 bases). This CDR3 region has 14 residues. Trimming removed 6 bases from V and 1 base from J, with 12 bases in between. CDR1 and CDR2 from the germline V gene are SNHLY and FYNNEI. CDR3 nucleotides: TGTGCCAGCAGGACCGGGACCGATAACTATGGCTACACCTTC. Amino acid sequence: CASRTGTDNYGYTF.

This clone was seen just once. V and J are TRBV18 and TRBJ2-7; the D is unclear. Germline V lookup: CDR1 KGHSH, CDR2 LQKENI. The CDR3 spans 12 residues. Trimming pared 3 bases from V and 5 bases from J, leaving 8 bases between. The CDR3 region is CASSPGTNEQYF. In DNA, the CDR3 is TGTGCCAGCTCACCTGGTACCAACGAGCAGTACTTC.

CDR3 loop: CASSEGTRSGNTIYF. The CDR3 DNA reads as TGTGCCAGCAGTGAAGGCACCCGCTCTGGAAACACCATATATTTT. The chain recombines TRBV2 with TRBJ1-3; D is uncertain. Germline CDR1 is SNHLY and CDR2 is FYNNEI. Trimming took off 1 base at V and 0 bases at J, with 7 bases between the two ends. The CDR3 is made up of 15 amino acids.

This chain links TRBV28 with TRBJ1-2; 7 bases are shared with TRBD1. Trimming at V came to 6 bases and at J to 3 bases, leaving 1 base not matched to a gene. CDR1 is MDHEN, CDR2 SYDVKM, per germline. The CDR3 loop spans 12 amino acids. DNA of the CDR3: TGTGCCAGCAGGACAGGGTACTATGGCTACACCTTC. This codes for CASRTGYYGYTF.

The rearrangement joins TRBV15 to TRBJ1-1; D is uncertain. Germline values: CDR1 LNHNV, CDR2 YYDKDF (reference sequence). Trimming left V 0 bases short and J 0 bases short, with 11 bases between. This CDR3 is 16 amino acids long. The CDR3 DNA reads TGTGCCACCAGCAGAGATCTGGCCTGGATGAACACTGAAGCTTTCTTT. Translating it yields CATSRDLAWMNTEAFF.

The CDR3 coding sequence is TGTGCCAGCAGCCAAGGGACAGTCTACAATGAGCAGTTCTTC. Its protein product is CASSQGTVYNEQFF. This chain joins TRBV3-1 (or the pseudogene TRBV3-2) and TRBJ2-1; perhaps TRBD1 as D (6 bases). Trimming shortened V by 1 base and J by 3 bases, and 7 bases separated the two germline ends. Looked up from germline, CDR1 is LGHDT and CDR2 is YNNKEL (reference sequence). CDR3 length: 14 amino acids.

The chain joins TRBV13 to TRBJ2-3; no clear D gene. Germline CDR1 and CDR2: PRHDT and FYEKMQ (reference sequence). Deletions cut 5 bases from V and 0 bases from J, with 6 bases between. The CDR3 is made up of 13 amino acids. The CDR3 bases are TGTGCCAGCAGCCCCGCTAGCACAGATACGCAGTATTTT. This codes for CASSPASTDTQYF.

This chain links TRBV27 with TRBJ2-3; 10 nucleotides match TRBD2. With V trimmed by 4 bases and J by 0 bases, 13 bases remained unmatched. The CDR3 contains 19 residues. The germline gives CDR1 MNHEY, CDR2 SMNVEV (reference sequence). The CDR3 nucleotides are TGTGCCAGCAGTTCCCACCTACCGGGACTAGCGAAGAGCACAGATACGCAGTATTTT. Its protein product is CASSSHLPGLAKSTDTQYF.

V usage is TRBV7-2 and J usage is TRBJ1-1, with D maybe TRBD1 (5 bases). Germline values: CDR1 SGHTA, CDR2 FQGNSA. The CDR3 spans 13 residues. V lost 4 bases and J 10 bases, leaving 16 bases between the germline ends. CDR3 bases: TGTGCCAGCAGCTCGTCGGACGGGAGGGGAGCTTTCTTT. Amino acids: CASSSSDGRGAFF.

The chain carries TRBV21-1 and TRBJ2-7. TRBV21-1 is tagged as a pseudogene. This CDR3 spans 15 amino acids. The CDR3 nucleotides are TGTGCCAGCAGCCCCTCTGGGGGAAACTCCTACGAGCAGTACTTC. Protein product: CASSPSGGNSYEQYF.

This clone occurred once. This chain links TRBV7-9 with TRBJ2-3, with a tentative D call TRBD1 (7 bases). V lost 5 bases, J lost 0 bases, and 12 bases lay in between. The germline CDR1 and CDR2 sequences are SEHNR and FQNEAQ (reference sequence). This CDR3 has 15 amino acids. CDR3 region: CASSPGDRSTDTQYF. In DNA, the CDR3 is TGTGCCAGCAGCCCGGGGGACAGAAGCACAGATACGCAGTATTTT.

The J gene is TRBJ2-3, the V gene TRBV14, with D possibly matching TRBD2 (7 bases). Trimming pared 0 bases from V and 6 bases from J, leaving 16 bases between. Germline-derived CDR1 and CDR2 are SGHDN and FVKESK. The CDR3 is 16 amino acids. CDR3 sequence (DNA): TGTGCCAGCAGCCAAGATGGTTGGGGGGGCCGTGATACGCAGTATTTT. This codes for CASSQDGWGGRDTQYF.